These T cell receptor beta chains were read from a single sample in a study of blood T cell repertoires in COVID-19. Using immunoSEQ multiplex PCR, the repertoire was profiled, and TCRdb retains in-frame clones only, with some absent. Counted here are 200,000 to 300,000 clones, about 86% occurring once; the ten biggest clones make up about 3.3%. The sequenced material came from PBMCs or T cells enriched from blood (not recorded which). The source is a woman in her thirties or forties with acute COVID-19. Each CDR3 is given with its conserved first and last residue. The D gene is left open where the match is weak. Clone size is given for some rows only: seen once, a few or many times, or a class if the clone is expanded.

cdr3_length,d_call,j_call,clone_size,v_call,cdr3_nt,cdr3_aa
14,-,TRBJ2-1,once,TRBV11-1,TGTGCCAGCAGCTCGAATAGACTAGGCGATGAGCAGTTCTTC,CASSSNRLGDEQFF
16,-,TRBJ2-7,-,TRBV5-5,TGTGCCAGCAGCCTGCCCGAGACTAGTACGTCCTACGAGCAGTACTTC,CASSLPETSTSYEQYF
16,TRBD2,TRBJ2-7,-,TRBV11-3,TGTGCCAGCAGCTTAGGATCTGGCGGGAGCTCCTACGAGCAGTACTTC,CASSLGSGGSSYEQYF
15,TRBD1,TRBJ1-5,once,TRBV19,TGTGCCAGTAGTAACAGGGGGTTCGGCAATCAGCCCCAGCATTTT,CASSNRGFGNQPQHF
18,TRBD2,TRBJ2-3,-,TRBV13,TGTGCCAGCAGCTTAGGCCTCCCTGGAGCGGGAGGGCCGGATACGCAGTATTTT,CASSLGLPGAGGPDTQYF
17,-,TRBJ2-5,-,TRBV5-4,TGTGCCAGCAGCTTGTGGGGAACGTACCCGGGGAGAGAGACCCAGTACTTC,CASSLWGTYPGRETQYF
16,TRBD2,TRBJ2-3,-,TRBV2,TGTGCCAGCAGTGACTTAAGCGGGAGGGAGCCAGATACGCAGTATTTT,CASSDLSGREPDTQYF
14,-,TRBJ2-7,-,TRBV7-9,TGTGCCAGCAGCCGCGGACAGACCCACTACGAGCAGTACTTC,CASSRGQTHYEQYF
16,-,TRBJ2-3,-,TRBV2,TGTGCCAGCAGTGTGGTATCGGGGAGGAACACAGATACGCAGTATTTT,CASSVVSGRNTDTQYF
14,-,TRBJ2-7,-,TRBV9,TGTGCCAGCAGCGTCTTAGCGGACTCCTACGAGCAGTACTTC,CASSVLADSYEQYF
16,TRBD2,TRBJ2-1,-,TRBV15,TGTGCCACCAGCAGAGTCCGCGCGGGAGGGCTCAATGAGCAGTTCTTC,CATSRVRAGGLNEQFF
13,TRBD2,TRBJ2-7,-,TRBV7-3,TGTGCCTCCAGCCCGACTAGCCTCCACGAGCAGTACTTC,CASSPTSLHEQYF
16,TRBD1,TRBJ1-1,-,TRBV9,TGTGCCAGCAGCAATAGTCCCGGGACAGCGAACACTGAAGCTTTCTTT,CASSNSPGTANTEAFF
14,-,TRBJ1-2,-,TRBV2,TGTGCCAGCAGTGCTGAAGGAGCGCCGCAGGGCTACACCTTC,CASSAEGAPQGYTF
13,-,TRBJ2-7,-,TRBV2,TGTGCCAGCATTGAAACTTACGGGAGTAGCCAGTACTTC,CASIETYGSSQYF
14,-,TRBJ1-5,-,TRBV10-3,TGTGCCATCAGTGAGCCCCGAGGCAATCAGCCCCAGCATTTT,CAISEPRGNQPQHF
14,TRBD1,TRBJ1-5,few,TRBV19,TGTGCCAGTAGTATCTTGACAGGGGCTCCACCCCAGCATTTT,CASSILTGAPPQHF
14,-,TRBJ2-7,-,TRBV7-9,TGTGCCAGCAGCTGGGTCAGGGAAGCCTACGAGCAGTACTTC,CASSWVREAYEQYF
14,TRBD2,TRBJ2-1,-,TRBV29-1,TGCAGCGTGGAGACTAGCGGGAGTCGAAATGAGCAGTTCTTC,CSVETSGSRNEQFF
13,-,TRBJ2-1,-,TRBV10-3,TGTGCCATCAGTGAAAACAGGGCTTTTGAGCAGTTCTTC,CAISENRAFEQFF
15,TRBD2,TRBJ2-1,-,TRBV9,TGTGCCAGCAGCGCAGCCGGGACTAGTTTATATGAGCAGTTCTTC,CASSAAGTSLYEQFF
15,-,TRBJ2-7,-,TRBV4-2,TGTGCCAGCAGCCAAGATCTAGCGAGCTCCTACGAGCAGTACTTC,CASSQDLASSYEQYF
13,TRBD2,TRBJ2-7,-,TRBV27,TGTGCCAGCAGTTTTGCGGGAGCCTACGAGCAGTACTTC,CASSFAGAYEQYF
17,TRBD2,TRBJ2-1,-,TRBV5-1,TGCGCCAGCAGCACCGGACTAGCGGGAGGCCCCCCCCTTGAGCAGTTCTTC,CASSTGLAGGPPLEQFF
15,-,TRBJ2-1,-,TRBV7-6,TGTGCCAGCAGTTTCCTATTAGCGGAGGACAATGAGCAGTTCTTC,CASSFLLAEDNEQFF
14,-,TRBJ2-7,few,TRBV7-9,TGTGCCAGCAGCTTAGCGCACTCTGAGAACGAGCAGTACTTC,CASSLAHSENEQYF
15,TRBD1,TRBJ2-7,-,TRBV3-1/TRBV3-2,TGTGCCAGCAGCCTCGGACAGGGCGCAACCTACGAGCAGTACTTC,CASSLGQGATYEQYF
13,TRBD1,TRBJ2-5,-,TRBV29-1,TGTTCGACCGGGACAGGGATCGAGGAGACCCAGTACTTC,CSTGTGIEETQYF
13,TRBD1,TRBJ2-5,-,TRBV11-2,TGTGCCAGCAGCGTGGACAGGGCGGAGACCCAGTACTTC,CASSVDRAETQYF
16,-,TRBJ2-1,-,TRBV9,TGTGCCAGCAGCGCGCCGCGGGACCCAAGAGGTTATGAGCAGTTCTTC,CASSAPRDPRGYEQFF
15,-,TRBJ2-7,-,TRBV2,TGTGCCAGCAGTGTAGGGTACGGGGACAACTACGAGCAGTACTTC,CASSVGYGDNYEQYF
13,TRBD2,TRBJ2-1,many,TRBV29-1,TGCAGCGTTGAAGGGCGGGGGTTGAATGAGCAGTTCTTC,CSVEGRGLNEQFF
13,-,TRBJ2-5,-,TRBV12-3/TRBV12-4,TGTGCCAGTGGGGGAGCGGGTAAAGAGACCCAGTACTTC,CASGGAGKETQYF
11,-,TRBJ2-1,-,TRBV4-1,TGCGCCAGCAGCCAACCGGATGAGCAGTTCTTC,CASSQPDEQFF
13,-,TRBJ1-6,-,TRBV3-1/TRBV3-2,TGTGCCAGCAGCCAAGAATTAGATTCACCCCTCCACTTT,CASSQELDSPLHF
14,TRBD1,TRBJ1-1,few,TRBV3-1/TRBV3-2,TGTGCCAGCAGCCAAGGGGGGGAGACAGGGGAAGCTTTCTTT,CASSQGGETGEAFF
15,-,TRBJ2-7,-,TRBV7-2,TGTGCCAGCAGCTGGCTAACAGGCAACTCCTACGAGCAGTACTTC,CASSWLTGNSYEQYF
14,TRBD2,TRBJ2-5,-,TRBV2,TGTGCCAGCAGTCCGACTAGCGGACAAGAGACCCAGTACTTC,CASSPTSGQETQYF